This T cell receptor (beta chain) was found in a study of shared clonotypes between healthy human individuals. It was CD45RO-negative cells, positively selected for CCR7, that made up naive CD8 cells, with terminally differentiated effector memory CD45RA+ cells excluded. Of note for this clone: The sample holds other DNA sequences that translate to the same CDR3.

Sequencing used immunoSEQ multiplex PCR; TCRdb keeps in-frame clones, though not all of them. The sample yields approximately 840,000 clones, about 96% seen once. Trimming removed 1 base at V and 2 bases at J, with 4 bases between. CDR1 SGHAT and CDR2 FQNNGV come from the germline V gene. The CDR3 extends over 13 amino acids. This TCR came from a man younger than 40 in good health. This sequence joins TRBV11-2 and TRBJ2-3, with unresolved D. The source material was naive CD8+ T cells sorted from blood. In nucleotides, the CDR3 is TGTGCCAGCAGCTTAGGCACCACAGATACGCAGTATTTT. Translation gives CASSLGTTDTQYF.